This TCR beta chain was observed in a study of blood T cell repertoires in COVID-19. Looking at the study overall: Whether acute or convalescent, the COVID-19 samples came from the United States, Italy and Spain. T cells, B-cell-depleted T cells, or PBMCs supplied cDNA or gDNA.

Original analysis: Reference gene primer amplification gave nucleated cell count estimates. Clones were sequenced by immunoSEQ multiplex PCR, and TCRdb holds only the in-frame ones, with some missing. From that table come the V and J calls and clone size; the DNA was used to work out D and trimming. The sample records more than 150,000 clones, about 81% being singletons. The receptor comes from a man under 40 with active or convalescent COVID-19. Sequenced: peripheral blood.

The CDR3 loop is CASSETGLAHEQFF. CDR3 coding DNA: TGTGCCAGCAGCGAGACGGGACTAGCGCACGAGCAGTTCTTC. The chain has TRBV6-5 and TRBJ2-1; 10 nucleotides line up with TRBD2. CDR1 MNHEY and CDR2 SVGAGI come from the germline V gene. Unmatched junction bases numbered 9, after V lost 6 bases and J lost 10 bases. The CDR3 extends over 14 amino acids.